These 26 T cell receptor beta chains were all obtained from the same sample, sequenced in a study of CD8+ T cells in alopecia areata. As the sequencing template, cDNA was produced by extracting RNA and reverse transcribing it. Assay: immunoSEQ multiplex PCR; the TCRdb copy retains only in-frame clones and omits some. The sample has about 110,000 clones, around 59% seen once. Sample: CD8+ T cells sorted from blood. The receptors shown here come from a human donor in good health.

This chain joins TRBV2 and TRBJ2-2, with D perhaps TRBD1 (6 bases). Germline CDR1 reads SNHLY; CDR2 reads FYNNEI. With 4 bases removed from V and 1 base from J, the gap between germline ends came to 13 bases. This CDR3 region has 16 residues. CDR3 loop: CASSAPLQGNTGELFF. The CDR3 DNA sequence: TGTGCCAGCAGTGCCCCGCTACAGGGGAACACCGGGGAGCTGTTTTTT.

The chain carries TRBV15 and TRBJ2-7; 7 bases match TRBD2. With 3 bases clipped from V and 1 base from J, the junction kept 9 bases outside the gene matches. The CDR3 extends over 16 amino acids. Germline V gene data show CDR1 as LNHNV and CDR2 as YYDKDF (reference sequence). Here the CDR3 DNA reads TGTGCCACCAGCAGGCCTGGGGGACTAAAGTCCTACGAGCAGTACTTC. Translated, it gives CATSRPGGLKSYEQYF.

This clone appeared a few times. The chain employs TRBV30 and TRBJ2-3, with 8 nucleotides matching TRBD2. Unmatched junction bases numbered 6, after V lost 3 bases and J lost 4 bases. From germline, CDR1 is GTSNPN and CDR2 SVGIG (reference sequence). The CDR3 runs to 14 residues. CDR3 nucleotide sequence: TGTGCCTGGAGCCTCACGGGGGGGGCAGATACGCAGTATTTT. It specifies CAWSLTGGADTQYF.

This clone was recorded once. The chain combines TRBV6-5 with TRBJ2-5; 8 bases map to TRBD2. Germline CDR1 MNHEY, CDR2 SVGAGI. The J segment lost 5 bases and the V segment lost 2 bases, leaving 4 bases of the junction unmatched. The CDR3 is 14 residues long. This CDR3 is CASSYAGGWETQYF. In nucleotides, the CDR3 is TGTGCCAGCAGTTACGCGGGGGGATGGGAGACCCAGTACTTC.

The chain couples TRBV4-3 to TRBJ2-3; D assignment may be TRBD1 or TRBD2 (6 bases each). The CDR3 loop spans 15 amino acids. Germline values: CDR1 LGHNA, CDR2 YSLEER. V was cut by 1 base and J by 3 bases, with 11 bases left in between. CDR3 nucleotides: TGCGCCAGCAGCCAAGCCCGGGGGCTGACAGATACGCAGTATTTT. Translating it yields CASSQARGLTDTQYF.

The chain joins TRBV28 to TRBJ2-5; TRBD2 agrees at 10 bases. The CDR3 contains 14 residues. The V and J ends lost 7 bases and 3 bases, in that order; junction bases with no gene match: 5. Germline lookup yields CDR1 MDHEN and CDR2 SYDVKM. CDR3 in DNA: TGTGCCAGCACACCCAGCGGGGGGGAAGAGACCCAGTACTTC. The encoded protein is CASTPSGGEETQYF.

The chain uses TRBV9 and TRBJ2-6; D is undetermined. V was clipped by 0 bases and J by 0 bases, with 4 bases between them. Germline V CDR1 and CDR2: SGDLS, YYNGEE. CDR3 length: 15 amino acids. The CDR3 region is CASSVGSSGANVLTF. CDR3 bases: TGTGCCAGCAGCGTAGGGTCCTCTGGGGCCAACGTCCTGACTTTC.

J is TRBJ1-2 and V is TRBV29-1; tentative D call: TRBD1 (6 bases). Trimming pared 4 bases from V and 4 bases from J, leaving 10 bases between. Looked up from germline, CDR1 is SQVTM and CDR2 is ANQGSEA. This CDR3 comprises 12 residues. The chain's CDR3 is CSVAGGAYGYTF. The CDR3 DNA sequence: TGCAGCGTTGCCGGGGGGGCCTATGGCTACACCTTC.

Only a few counts were recorded for this clone. The rearrangement uses TRBV10-1 and TRBJ2-2; no clear D gene. The CDR3 consists of 12 residues. Germline V gene data show CDR1 as WNHNN and CDR2 as SYGVQD (reference sequence). Trimming shortened V by 2 bases and J by 6 bases, and 4 bases separated the two germline ends. CDR3 bases: TGCGCCAGCAGTGAGATCCCCGGGGAGCTGTTTTTT. This sequence encodes CASSEIPGELFF.

V is TRBV5-6 and J is TRBJ1-5; the D gene is possibly TRBD1 (5 bases). Germline assignment: CDR1 SGHDT and CDR2 YYEEEE. The CDR3 runs to 14 residues. V lost 2 bases and J 4 bases, leaving 10 bases between the germline ends. The CDR3 is CASSFGTENQPQHF. The CDR3 bases are TGTGCCAGCAGCTTTGGGACGGAGAATCAGCCCCAGCATTTT. Looking up the rest from reference TRBV5-6 and TRBJ1-5 gives the full variable domain: DAGVTQSPTHLIKTRGQQVTLRCSPKSGHDTVSWYQQALGQGPQFIFQYYEEEERQRGNFPDRFSGHQFPNYSSELNVNALLLGDSALYLCASSFGTENQPQHFGDGTRLSIL.

The V call is TRBV5-6, the J call TRBJ2-7; D is possibly TRBD1 or TRBD2 (7 bases each). The CDR3 sequence is 15 residues long. CDR1 is SGHDT and CDR2 is YYEEEE in the germline V gene. V was shortened by 4 bases and J by 3 bases, with 17 bases between the two germline ends. DNA of the CDR3: TGTGCCAGCAGCGCCACGGACAGGACTAGCTACGAGCAGTACTTC. This gives the protein CASSATDRTSYEQYF.

The rearrangement uses TRBV5-6 and TRBJ1-2; D might be TRBD1 (5 bases). Germline values: CDR1 SGHDT, CDR2 YYEEEE. The CDR3 spans 13 residues. V lost 2 bases and J 9 bases, leaving 14 bases between the germline ends. DNA of the CDR3: TGTGCCAGCAGCTTAACAGGAGTCGGATGCTACACCTTC. Residues: CASSLTGVGCYTF.

This clone turned up a few times. The V gene is TRBV7-9, the J gene TRBJ2-1, with D possibly being TRBD2 (6 bases). Germline CDR1 and CDR2: SEHNR and FQNEAQ (reference sequence). V was pared by 11 bases and J by 1 base, with 9 bases between. The CDR3 loop spans 12 amino acids. The CDR3: CALGGSYNEQFF. CDR3 DNA: TGTGCCCTGGGGGGATCCTACAATGAGCAGTTCTTC.

J is TRBJ1-5 and V is TRBV30; 8 positions match TRBD1. Germline CDR1 GTSNPN, CDR2 SVGIG (reference sequence). The length of the CDR3 is 14 residues. J gave up 7 bases and V 2 bases, and 7 bases lay outside the gene matches. CDR3 sequence reads: CAWSLGQGTQPQHF. As DNA, the CDR3 is TGTGCCTGGAGTTTAGGACAGGGAACCCAGCCCCAGCATTTT.

V is TRBV20-1 and J is TRBJ2-1; D ambiguous. The CDR3 contains 11 residues. V was cut by 6 bases and J by 4 bases, with 7 bases left in between. CDR1 is DFQATT and CDR2 is SNEGSKA in the germline V gene (reference sequence). The CDR3 reads CSAPVYNEQFF. The CDR3 DNA follows: TGCAGTGCCCCCGTTTACAATGAGCAGTTCTTC.

The chain employs TRBV9 and TRBJ2-2, with TRBD2 matching 7 bases. Losses at the gene ends were 4 bases for V and 6 bases for J; bases not matched to a gene: 6. CDR3 size: 14 residues. CDR1 and CDR2 from the germline V gene are SGDLS and YYNGEE. CDR3 sequence: CASSSRTSPGELFF. DNA for the CDR3: TGTGCCAGCAGCTCCCGGACTAGTCCCGGGGAGCTGTTTTTT.

This clone has a handful of counts. This likely traces to a read error, being one base from a far larger clone. At the DNA level, this CDR3 is encoded by other sequences in the same sample as well. This chain uses TRBV10-3 with TRBJ2-2; 8 bases align to TRBD2. In germline, CDR1 is ENHRY, CDR2 SYGVKD. CDR3 size: 14 residues. Trimming took 8 bases from V and 7 from J; bases not matched to a gene: 9. The CDR3 loop reads CAIGRGGDGGELFF. CDR3 DNA: TGTGCCATCGGCCGGGGGGGAGACGGCGGGGAGCTGTTTTTT.

This clone was observed a single time. The chain employs TRBV6-6 and TRBJ2-1; D call uncertain. CDR1 and CDR2 from the germline V gene are MNHNY and SVGAGI (reference sequence). Between the trimmed V and J ends, which lost 2 bases and 8 bases, there was a span of 4 bases. The CDR3 contains 11 residues. CDR3 sequence (DNA): TGTGCCAGCAGTTACACGGATGAGCAGTTCTTC. This gives the protein CASSYTDEQFF.

This chain joins TRBV4-3 and TRBJ2-1; 10 bases match TRBD1. V lost 0 bases and J lost 5; bases outside the gene matches: 7. The CDR3 is 17 residues long. Germline CDR1 and CDR2: LGHNA and YSLEER. The CDR3 bases are TGCGCCAGCAGCCAAGATCGGGACAGGGGTTATAACAATGAGCAGTTCTTC. Protein sequence: CASSQDRDRGYNNEQFF.

CDR3 in amino acids: CASSQDDRNTEAFF. CDR3 DNA sequence: TGCGCCAGCAGCCAGGACGACAGGAACACTGAAGCTTTCTTT. The chain recombines TRBV4-1 with TRBJ1-1, with D maybe TRBD1 (5 bases). In germline, CDR1 is MGHRA, CDR2 YSYEKL. The CDR3 loop spans 14 amino acids. Trimming took off 3 bases at V and 1 base at J, with 9 bases between the two ends.

The chain links TRBV5-6 to TRBJ1-1; 7 nucleotides match TRBD1. CDR1 SGHDT and CDR2 YYEEEE come from the germline V gene. With V trimmed by 1 base and J by 11 bases, 14 bases remained unmatched. This CDR3 has 15 amino acids. This CDR3 reads CASSLLTEGAWKAFF. The CDR3 DNA sequence: TGTGCCAGCAGCTTGCTCACGGAGGGGGCCTGGAAGGCTTTCTTT.

In DNA, the CDR3 is TGTGCCCGGAACGGGGTGGATACTCGGTACCAAGAGACCCAGTACTTC. This encodes CARNGVDTRYQETQYF. This chain connects TRBV30 to TRBJ2-5, with D possibly matching TRBD2 (5 bases). The CDR3 length is 16 residues. Germline V gene data show CDR1 as GTSNPN and CDR2 as SVGIG (reference sequence). Trimming took 8 bases from V and 0 from J, leaving 22 bases between them.

This sequence joins TRBV4-3 and TRBJ2-7; a weak D match, TRBD1 (6 bases). The V gene's germline CDR1 is LGHNA and CDR2 YSLEER. This CDR3 region has 15 residues. V was trimmed by 1 base and J by 2 bases, leaving 12 bases between them. This CDR3 is CASSQVLGGPYEQYF. As DNA, the CDR3 is TGCGCCAGCAGCCAAGTTCTAGGGGGACCCTACGAGCAGTACTTC.

This chain joins TRBV20-1 and TRBJ2-2; possibly TRBD2 for D (5 bases). CDR3 size: 11 residues. V lost 5 bases to trimming and J lost 7 bases, with 8 bases between them. Per germline, CDR1 DFQATT and CDR2 SNEGSKA (reference sequence). CDR3 protein: CSAPRDGELFF. The CDR3 DNA is TGCAGTGCTCCCCGGGACGGGGAGCTGTTTTTT.

The chain recombines TRBV9 with TRBJ2-5; 9 bases align to TRBD1. The germline V gene has CDR1 SGDLS and CDR2 YYNGEE. The trim removed 3 bases at V and 4 bases at J, leaving 1 base unmatched. This CDR3 is 13 amino acids long. CDR3 bases: TGTGCCAGCAGCGAACAGGGGGCAGAGACCCAGTACTTC. Residues: CASSEQGAETQYF. Full variable domain (remainder filled in from reference TRBV9 and TRBJ2-5): DSGVTQTPKHLITATGQRVTLRCSPRSGDLSVYWYQQSLDQGLQFLIQYYNGEERAKGNILERFSAQQFPDLHSELNLSSLELGDSALYFCASSEQGAETQYFGPGTRLLVL.

This clone was picked up a small number of times. This rearrangement joins TRBV14 to TRBJ2-7; 7 bases are shared with TRBD1. The CDR3 covers 14 residues. In germline, CDR1 is SGHDN, CDR2 FVKESK. The V segment lost 4 bases and the J segment 3 bases; nucleotides outside the gene matches: 6. This chain's CDR3 is CASSPDRTFYEQYF. The CDR3 nucleotides are TGTGCCAGCAGCCCGGACAGGACATTCTACGAGCAGTACTTC.